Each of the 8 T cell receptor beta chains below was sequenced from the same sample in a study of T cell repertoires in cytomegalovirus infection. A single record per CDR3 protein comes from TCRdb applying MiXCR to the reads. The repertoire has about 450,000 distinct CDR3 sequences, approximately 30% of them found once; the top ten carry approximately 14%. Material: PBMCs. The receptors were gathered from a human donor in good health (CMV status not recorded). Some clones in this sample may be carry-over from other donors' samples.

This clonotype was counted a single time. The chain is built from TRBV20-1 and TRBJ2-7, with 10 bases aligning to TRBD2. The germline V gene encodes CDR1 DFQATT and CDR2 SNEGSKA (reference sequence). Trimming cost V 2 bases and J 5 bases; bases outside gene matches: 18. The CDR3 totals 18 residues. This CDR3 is CSARSSGGPHIRANEQYF. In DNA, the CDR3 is TGCAGTGCTAGAAGTAGCGGGGGGCCGCACATTCGGGCCAACGAGCAGTACTTC.

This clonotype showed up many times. The CDR3 spells CASTKGRLSYNEQFF. In DNA, the CDR3 is TGTGCCAGCACCAAAGGGCGGCTATCCTACAATGAGCAGTTCTTC. V and J are TRBV7-8 and TRBJ2-1; no reliable D call. The CDR3 is 15 residues long. Trimming cost V 7 bases and J 1 base, with 14 bases left between them. Germline V gene sequence: CDR1 SGHVS, CDR2 FQNEAQ.

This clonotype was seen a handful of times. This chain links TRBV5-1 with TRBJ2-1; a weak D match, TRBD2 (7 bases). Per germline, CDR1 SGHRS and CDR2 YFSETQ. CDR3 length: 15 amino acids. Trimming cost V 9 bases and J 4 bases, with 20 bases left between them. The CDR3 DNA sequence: TGCGCCACTCCGACTAGCCCTCAGGGGTACAATGAGCAGTTCTTC. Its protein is CATPTSPQGYNEQFF.

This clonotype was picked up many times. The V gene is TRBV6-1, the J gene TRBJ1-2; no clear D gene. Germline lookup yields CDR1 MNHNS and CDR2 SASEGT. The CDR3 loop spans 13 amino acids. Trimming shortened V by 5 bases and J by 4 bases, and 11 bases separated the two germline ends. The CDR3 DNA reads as TGTGCCAGCAGTACCACTATCGGCTATGGCTACACCTTC. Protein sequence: CASSTTIGYGYTF.

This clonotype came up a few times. In nucleotides, the CDR3 is TGCAGCGTTGAGGACAGTGGAAATGAAAAACTGTTTTTT. It codes for CSVEDSGNEKLFF. The gene calls are TRBV29-1 and TRBJ1-4; possible D gene TRBD1, 6 bases. The CDR3 totals 13 residues. Trimming left V 3 bases short and J 5 bases short, with 10 bases between. Germline values: CDR1 SQVTM, CDR2 ANQGSEA.

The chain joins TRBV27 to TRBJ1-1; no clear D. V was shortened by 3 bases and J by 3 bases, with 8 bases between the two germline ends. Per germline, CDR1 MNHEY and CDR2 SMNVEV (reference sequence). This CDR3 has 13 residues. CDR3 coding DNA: TGTGCCAGCAGTTTTAAGCCGGACACTGAAGCTTTCTTT. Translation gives CASSFKPDTEAFF.

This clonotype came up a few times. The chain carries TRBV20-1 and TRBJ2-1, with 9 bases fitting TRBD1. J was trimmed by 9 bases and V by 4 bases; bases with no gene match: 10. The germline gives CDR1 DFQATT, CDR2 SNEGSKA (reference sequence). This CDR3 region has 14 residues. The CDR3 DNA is TGCAGTGCTATGCGCGGACAGGGGATTCGTGAGCAGTTCTTC. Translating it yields CSAMRGQGIREQFF.

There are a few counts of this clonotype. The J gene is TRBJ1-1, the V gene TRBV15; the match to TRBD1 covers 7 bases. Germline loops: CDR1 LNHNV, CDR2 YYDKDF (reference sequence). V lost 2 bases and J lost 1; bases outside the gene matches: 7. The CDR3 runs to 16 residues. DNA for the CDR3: TGTGCCACCAGCAGAAGGGACAGACTACCGAACACTGAAGCTTTCTTT. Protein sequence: CATSRRDRLPNTEAFF.